This T cell receptor beta chain was sequenced in a study of blood T cell repertoires in COVID-19. Under the authors' procedure: Estimated nucleated cell counts came from reference gene primer amplification. Profiling relied on immunoSEQ multiplex PCR, and the TCRdb table lists in-frame clones only, not all of them. Clone size and V and J calls were adopted from that table, with D and trimming inferred from the DNA. The sample has about 270,000 clones, approximately 87% seen once. The sequence came from a woman aged 30 to 39 with COVID-19, enrolled during active disease. The sequencing sample was made of peripheral blood.

Here the CDR3 DNA reads TGCAGTGCTAGTACAGAGTTCTTT. As protein: CSASTEFF. The gene calls are TRBV20-1 and TRBJ1-1; no clear D gene. In germline, CDR1 is DFQATT, CDR2 SNEGSKA (reference sequence). V was shortened by 3 bases and J by 14 bases, with 7 bases between the two germline ends. This CDR3 comprises 8 residues.